The 19 T cell receptor beta chains given below trace back to one sample, sequenced in a study of T cells after yellow fever vaccination. One entry per CDR3 protein, called by TCRdb with MiXCR from the 5' RACE reads. Of around 310,000 distinct CDR3 sequences listed, 3.5% to 4.5% are singletons. The material was PBMCs, obtained 15 days after the yellow fever booster vaccination. Receptors originate from a man aged 18 to 29 who received the YFV17D yellow fever vaccine.

The chain employs TRBV4-3 and TRBJ1-3; the D is unclear. CDR3 length equals 15 residues. Germline values: CDR1 LGHNA, CDR2 YSLEER. Between the trimmed V and J ends, which lost 2 bases and 0 bases, there was a span of 8 bases. The CDR3 sequence is CASSQLQFSGNTIYF. For the CDR3, the DNA is TGCGCCAGCAGCCAACTACAGTTCTCTGGAAACACCATATATTTT.

This clonotype was seen at least ten times. The rearrangement joins TRBV29-1 to TRBJ2-2, with 14 bases matching TRBD2. Losses at the gene ends were 3 bases for V and 6 bases for J; bases not matched to a gene: 3. Germline V gene data show CDR1 as SQVTM and CDR2 as ANQGSEA. The CDR3 is 15 residues long. The CDR3 sequence: CSVDGLAGGSGELFF. DNA of the CDR3: TGCAGCGTTGACGGACTAGCGGGGGGATCCGGGGAGCTGTTTTTT.

This clonotype was recorded a few times. The chain uses TRBV27 and TRBJ2-7; D possibly corresponds to TRBD2 (5 bases). The CDR3 has 13 amino acids. In germline, CDR1 is MNHEY, CDR2 SMNVEV (reference sequence). V gave up 5 bases and J gave up 3 bases, with 11 bases separating them. Here the CDR3 DNA reads TGTGCCAGCAGTCCTCACGGGGTCTACGAGCAGTACGTC. It is translated as CASSPHGVYEQYV.

This clonotype was recorded many times. The J gene is TRBJ1-4, the V gene TRBV29-1; no reliable D call. Trimming took 5 bases from V and 8 from J, leaving 12 bases between them. The CDR3 is 12 residues long. The germline gives CDR1 SQVTM, CDR2 ANQGSEA. The CDR3, as DNA: TGCAGCGTTCTCCAGGCAGGCGAAAAACTGTTTTTT. The encoded protein is CSVLQAGEKLFF.

Note on this clonotype: A junction end diverges from the germline sequence, so it may reflect a read error. This rearrangement joins TRBV25-1 to TRBJ2-5, with D possibly being TRBD2 (5 bases). Germline lookup yields CDR1 MGHDK and CDR2 SYGVNS. The CDR3 is 14 residues long. The CDR3 region has the DNA TGTGCCAGCAGTGACCCTACAGCGGAAGAAACCCAGTACTTC. Translation: CASSDPTAEETQYF.

The V call is TRBV3-1, the J call TRBJ1-2; 7 bases map to TRBD1. J gave up 3 bases and V 3 bases, and 13 bases lay outside the gene matches. CDR1 LGHDT and CDR2 YNNKEL come from the germline V gene (reference sequence). The CDR3 totals 17 residues. DNA for the CDR3: TGTGCCAGCAGCCACACAGGGGACCCCTACCCTTACTATGGCTACACCTTC. This sequence encodes CASSHTGDPYPYYGYTF.

This clonotype was seen at least ten times. J is TRBJ2-2 and V is TRBV6-5, with D unresolved. The ends were cut back, 5 bases at V and 6 bases at J, with 19 bases in the middle. The V gene's germline CDR1 is MNHEY and CDR2 SVGAGI. The length of the CDR3 is 16 residues. Written as DNA, the CDR3 is TGTGCCAGCAGTCCTGGCCGGATAGCCCGGCCCGGGGAGCTGTTTTTT. Its translation: CASSPGRIARPGELFF.

This clonotype was observed a handful of times. This chain connects TRBV18 to TRBJ1-6, with D tentatively TRBD1 (6 bases). The ends were cut back, 2 bases at V and 10 bases at J, with 15 bases in the middle. Germline V gene sequence: CDR1 KGHSH, CDR2 LQKENI. The CDR3 is made up of 15 amino acids. The CDR3 here is CASSPSTGKESPLHF. The DNA of the CDR3 is TGTGCCAGCTCACCATCCACAGGGAAGGAGTCACCCCTCCACTTT.

Ten or more counts support this clonotype. V gene TRBV6-2 or TRBV6-3 combines with J gene TRBJ1-2; 7 bases line up with TRBD1. The CDR3 contains 13 residues. CDR1 MNHEY and CDR2 SVGEGT come from the germline V gene. The trim removed 10 bases at V and 5 bases at J, leaving 10 bases unmatched. CDR3 nucleotides: TGTGCCACTGGACCGGGACAGAATTATGGCTACACCTTC. Residues: CATGPGQNYGYTF.

The J gene is TRBJ2-7, the V gene TRBV15, with TRBD2 as a possible D gene (5 bases). Trimming pared 0 bases from V and 6 bases from J, leaving 18 bases between. Germline V gene lookup returns CDR1 LNHNV and CDR2 YYDKDF (reference sequence). The CDR3 sequence is 16 residues long. Written as DNA, the CDR3 is TGTGCCACCAGCAGAGATAACTCCGCTCTCGGAGGCGAGCAGTACTTC. It codes for CATSRDNSALGGEQYF.

At least ten counts were recorded for this clonotype. The chain has TRBV12-3 or TRBV12-4 and TRBJ2-3, with 8 bases lining up with TRBD2. V shed 3 bases, J shed 7 bases, and the junction held 6 bases outside the gene matches. The CDR3 runs to 14 residues. For the CDR3, the DNA is TGTGCCAGCAGTTTTAGAGCGGGGGAGTATACGCAGTATTTT. This gives the protein CASSFRAGEYTQYF.

This chain uses TRBV6-1 with TRBJ1-1; D gene unclear. V lost 7 bases, J lost 3 bases, and 6 bases lay in between. CDR1 is MNHNS, CDR2 SASEGT, per germline. The CDR3 is 11 amino acids. CDR3 in amino acids: CASNWYTEAFF. CDR3 DNA: TGTGCCAGCAATTGGTACACTGAAGCTTTCTTT.

This clonotype has ten or more counts. J is TRBJ2-7 and V is TRBV15; unclear D gene. V was shortened by 0 bases and J by 3 bases, with 12 bases between the two germline ends. The CDR3 is made up of 15 amino acids. Germline V gives CDR1 LNHNV, CDR2 YYDKDF (reference sequence). The CDR3 DNA sequence: TGTGCCACCAGCAGAGATAAGGCCCGTTACTACGAGCAGTACTTC. This codes for CATSRDKARYYEQYF.

In its sample, this clonotype was seen a few times. CDR3 nucleotides: TGTGCCAGCAGCTACGGACTAGCGGGGGGGATCGGGGAGCTGTTTTTT. Translating gives CASSYGLAGGIGELFF. The V and J genes are TRBV28 and TRBJ2-2; 15 bases fit TRBD2. The CDR3 is 16 residues long. From germline, CDR1 is MDHEN and CDR2 SYDVKM. The ends lost 6 bases at V and 7 bases at J; junction bases unmatched: 6.

This clonotype was observed at least ten times. This rearrangement joins TRBV11-2 to TRBJ2-1, with no clear D. The CDR3 spans 14 residues. Germline V gives CDR1 SGHAT, CDR2 FQNNGV. Between the trimmed V and J ends, which lost 1 base and 7 bases, there was a span of 11 bases. This CDR3 reads CASSLASFGNEQFF. DNA for the CDR3: TGTGCCAGCAGCTTAGCCTCCTTTGGGAATGAGCAGTTCTTC.

The sample holds a few counts of this clonotype. The chain is built from TRBV7-9 and TRBJ2-5, with D unresolved. CDR1 is SEHNR and CDR2 is FQNEAQ in the germline V gene (reference sequence). Trimming removed 5 bases from V and 5 bases from J, with 12 bases in between. The CDR3 runs to 13 residues. CDR3 coding DNA: TGTGCCAGCAGCCCCCCAGTGAGGGAGACCCAGTACTTC. It translates to CASSPPVRETQYF.

CDR3 loop: CASRKTRGPTDTQYF. The CDR3 DNA is TGTGCCAGCAGAAAGACCCGGGGCCCCACCGATACGCAGTATTTT. The chain is built from TRBV6-6 and TRBJ2-3; D might be TRBD1 or TRBD2, each matching 5 bases. Germline V gene data show CDR1 as MNHNY and CDR2 as SVGAGI (reference sequence). Trimming removed 6 bases at V and 6 bases at J, with 19 bases between. There are 15 residues in the CDR3.

CDR3 sequence (DNA): TGCAGTGCCCCGAAGACAGAGAACACTGAAGCTTTCTTT. It specifies CSAPKTENTEAFF. The rearrangement uses TRBV20-1 and TRBJ1-1; a weak D match, TRBD1 (5 bases). Per germline, CDR1 DFQATT and CDR2 SNEGSKA (reference sequence). V was cut by 6 bases and J by 1 base, with 12 bases left in between. The CDR3 covers 13 residues.

The gene calls are TRBV30 and TRBJ2-2, with D hard to call. This CDR3 has 14 residues. CDR1 is GTSNPN and CDR2 is SVGIG in the germline V gene (reference sequence). Trimming left V 0 bases short and J 6 bases short, with 11 bases between. CDR3 DNA sequence: TGTGCCTGGAGTGTAATAATTGGGGCCGGGGAGCTGTTTTTT. It codes for CAWSVIIGAGELFF. Variable domain in full (rest from reference TRBV30 and TRBJ2-2): SQTIHQWPATLVQPVGSPLSLECTVEGTSNPNLYWYRQAAGRGLQLLFYSVGIGQISSEVPQNLSASRPQDRQFILSSKKLLLSDSGFYLCAWSVIIGAGELFFGEGSRLTVL.